The source of this T cell receptor (beta chain) is a study of technical replicates of blood from four donors. Germline assignment: CDR1 GTSNPN and CDR2 SVGIG (reference sequence). The CDR3 totals 13 residues. V lost 2 bases and J lost 7; bases outside the gene matches: 4. Clones were read by immunoSEQ multiplex PCR, and TCRdb kept only the in-frame ones, dropping some. Of roughly 68,000 clones listed, around 91% are singletons. Sequencing input: T cells isolated from PBMCs. The V call is TRBV30, the J call TRBJ2-1; 8 nucleotides match TRBD1. This TCR derives from a human donor in good health. Here the CDR3 DNA reads TGTGCCTGGAGTTCAGACAGGGGTAATGAGCAGTTCTTC. It yields the protein CAWSSDRGNEQFF. Supplemented by reference TRBV30 and TRBJ2-1, the full variable domain reads SQTIHQWPATLVQPVGSPLSLECTVEGTSNPNLYWYRQAAGRGLQLLFYSVGIGQISSEVPQNLSASRPQDRQFILSSKKLLLSDSGFYLCAWSSDRGNEQFFGPGTRLTVL.